This T cell receptor (beta chain) was sequenced for a study of blood T cells in healthy people across ages. Per sample, at least 5.5 micrograms of total RNA were extracted. Worth noting for this clonotype: Its antigen is not known.

With a J-beta primer mix and a sample-barcoded 5' primer, a second PCR ran 7 to 11 cycles. TCRdb re-called the 5' RACE reads through MiXCR, storing one row per CDR3 protein. The data hold about 1 million distinct CDR3 sequences, with 20% to 25% observed a single time. Study findings and constraints: Both naive CD4+ cell counts and diversity were greater in long-lived donors than in aged donors.

V trimming: 5 bases; J trimming: 4 bases; junction bases outside the gene matches: 10. Germline CDR1 and CDR2: SQVTM and ANQGSEA. The CDR3 loop spans 16 amino acids. The sample also formed part of further work on T cells of mothers and their children. That paper notes: It was observed that no persistent microchimeric T cell clones could be detected.

The chain has TRBV29-1 and TRBJ2-7; 14 nucleotides agree with TRBD2. This receptor was taken from a girl aged 2 to 9 in good health. Sequenced input: blood. CDR3: CSVTTTSGRALYEQYF. The CDR3 DNA reads as TGCAGCGTTACTACGACTAGCGGGAGGGCCTTGTACGAGCAGTACTTC.